This section outlines one T cell receptor (beta chain) sequence together with its context. The antigen is unknown. The record originates from a study of tumor-infiltrating lymphocytes in localized non-small cell lung cancer. On the study more broadly: Some samples were collected after neoadjuvant chemotherapy; smokers, never-smokers and several histologies were included. From each patient, both tumor and uninvolved lung, non-adjacent to tumor, were sampled.

Findings and limits, study-wide: IM1 and IM2 tumors showed no difference in T-cell fraction. Different pieces of the same tissue were used for each assay.

Here immunoSEQ multiplex PCR was the method, and the copy in TCRdb shows in-frame clones only, minus some. The sample lists about 8,500 clones, approximately 75% occurring once. The V end was cut by 2 bases, the J end by 1 base, with 5 bases between. This CDR3 region has 13 residues. Germline-derived CDR1 and CDR2 are SGHNT and YENEEA. V and J are TRBV11-3 and TRBJ1-1; D uncertain. The TCR was taken from a human donor with non-small cell lung cancer. The source material was uninvolved lung tissue not adjacent to the tumor. The CDR3 protein is CASSLLGNTEAFF. The CDR3, as DNA: TGTGCCAGCAGCTTACTGGGGAACACTGAAGCTTTCTTT.